These 23 T cell receptor beta chains were all obtained from the same sample, sequenced in a study of blood T cells in healthy people across ages. Through a sample-barcoded 5' primer and a J-beta primer mix, a second PCR was run for about 6 to 11 cycles. Each CDR3 protein gets one entry after TCRdb re-called the 5' RACE reads with MiXCR. The sample lists some 1.4 million distinct CDR3 sequences, around 39% occurring once. Input material: blood. The receptors were gathered from a woman aged 18-29 years in good health.

This clonotype showed up just a few times. The chain carries TRBV7-9 and TRBJ2-7; D uncertain. Deletions cut 1 base from V and 3 bases from J, with 7 bases between. This CDR3 region has 13 residues. In germline, CDR1 is SEHNR, CDR2 FQNEAQ (reference sequence). The CDR3 loop is CASSLEAGYEQYF. CDR3 sequence (DNA): TGTGCCAGCAGCTTAGAGGCAGGCTACGAGCAGTACTTC. The variable domain in full, completed from reference TRBV7-9 and TRBJ2-7, reads DTGVSQNPRHKITKRGQNVTFRCDPISEHNRLYWYRQTLGQGPEFLTYFQNEAQLEKSRLLSDRFSAERPKGSFSTLEIQRTEQGDSAMYLCASSLEAGYEQYFGPGTRLTVT.

The chain recombines TRBV10-3 with TRBJ2-3; 9 positions match TRBD2. This CDR3 has 14 amino acids. Looked up from germline, CDR1 is ENHRY and CDR2 is SYGVKD. V was pared by 10 bases and J by 5 bases, with 10 bases of the junction left unmatched. The CDR3: CATERGAGGDTQYF. CDR3 DNA: TGTGCCACCGAGCGGGGGGCCGGGGGAGATACGCAGTATTTT.

This clonotype was found a few times. This chain connects TRBV6-5 to TRBJ2-1, with TRBD2 matching over 13 bases. The trim removed 4 bases at V and 7 bases at J, leaving 7 bases unmatched. Germline V gene lookup returns CDR1 MNHEY and CDR2 SVGAGI. The CDR3 length is 16 residues. In DNA form, the CDR3 reads TGTGCCAGCAGTTCCTCTACTAGCGGGGGGGAGAATGAGCAGTTCTTC. Protein sequence: CASSSSTSGGENEQFF.

This chain connects TRBV6-5 to TRBJ1-2; D not resolved. This CDR3 is built from 13 residues. Trimming cost V 10 bases and J 8 bases, with 20 bases left between them. CDR1 and CDR2 (germline): MNHEY, SVGAGI. In nucleotides, the CDR3 is TGTGCCACCTCCTGGACCCCTGCGGCGGGCTACACCTTC. Protein: CATSWTPAAGYTF.

The chain recombines TRBV7-3 with TRBJ2-7; no clear D. The J call is in doubt because the DNA end fits TRBJ2-5 better. The CDR3 is made up of 13 amino acids. Germline V gene sequence: CDR1 SGHTA, CDR2 FQGTGA. CDR3 DNA sequence: TGTGCCAGCAGCTTAGAAGTGCGGGAGACCCAGTACTTC. Its translation: CASSLEVRETQYF.

The chain recombines TRBV6-1 with TRBJ2-2, with D hard to call. Trimming took off 8 bases at V and 1 base at J, with 5 bases between the two ends. The CDR3 has 12 amino acids. The germline gives CDR1 MNHNS, CDR2 SASEGT. CDR3 nucleotide sequence: TGTGCCAGCCTAGGGAACACCGGGGAGCTGTTTTTT. It is translated as CASLGNTGELFF.

This sequence joins TRBV6-1 and TRBJ2-1; no firm D call. Germline CDR1 reads MNHNS; CDR2 reads SASEGT. V was clipped by 3 bases and J by 1 base, with 10 bases between them. There are 15 residues in the CDR3. CDR3 loop: CASSEAGWSYNEQFF. CDR3 nucleotides: TGTGCCAGCAGTGAGGCAGGTTGGTCCTACAATGAGCAGTTCTTC.

The chain couples TRBV20-1 to TRBJ1-4; D remains ambiguous. Trimming removed 5 bases at V and 2 bases at J, with 18 bases between. The length of the CDR3 is 16 residues. CDR1 DFQATT and CDR2 SNEGSKA come from the germline V gene (reference sequence). The CDR3 bases are TGCAGTGCTGCCCGCGTAGGGTTCGGCACTAATGAAAAACTGTTTTTT. Translated, it gives CSAARVGFGTNEKLFF.

This CDR3 is CASSGDSPSNQPQHF. The CDR3 DNA is TGTGCCAGCAGCGGGGACAGTCCCTCGAATCAGCCCCAGCATTTT. V usage is TRBV7-9 and J usage is TRBJ1-5; 7 positions agree with TRBD1. V shed 5 bases and J 4 bases; nucleotides not matched to a gene: 8. The germline gives CDR1 SEHNR, CDR2 FQNEAQ (reference sequence). The CDR3 has 15 amino acids.

The chain carries TRBV6-5 and TRBJ1-1; D is ambiguous. The germline V gene encodes CDR1 MNHEY and CDR2 SVGAGI. V gave up 6 bases and J gave up 4 bases, with 12 bases separating them. CDR3 size: 13 residues. The CDR3 is CASSPESTTEAFF. The CDR3 DNA reads as TGTGCCAGCAGCCCAGAGAGCACCACTGAAGCTTTCTTT.

The chain employs TRBV14 and TRBJ2-3, with 10 bases matching TRBD2. The CDR3 sequence is 15 residues long. CDR1 and CDR2 from the germline V gene are SGHDN and FVKESK. V lost 6 bases and J lost 3; bases outside the gene matches: 6. CDR3 sequence reads: CASRASGRGTDTQYF. CDR3 coding DNA: TGTGCCAGCAGAGCTAGCGGGAGAGGAACAGATACGCAGTATTTT.

CDR3 nucleotide sequence: TGTGCCAGCAGTTTAGGACAGGGGGTTAATGGCTACACCTTC. As protein: CASSLGQGVNGYTF. The rearrangement uses TRBV28 and TRBJ1-2; TRBD1 aligns across 10 bases. Germline assignment: CDR1 MDHEN and CDR2 SYDVKM. Trimming cost V 2 bases and J 6 bases; bases outside gene matches: 3. This CDR3 spans 14 amino acids.

This clonotype has at least ten counts. This chain links TRBV7-2 with TRBJ1-1; D perhaps matches TRBD1 (5 bases). Looked up from germline, CDR1 is SGHTA and CDR2 is FQGNSA. This CDR3 comprises 14 residues. The V end was cut by 5 bases, the J end by 5 bases, with 15 bases between. CDR3 loop: CASSRRHGGTEAFF. The CDR3, as DNA: TGTGCCAGCAGCCGGAGGCATGGGGGAACTGAAGCTTTCTTT.

The V and J genes are TRBV4-1 and TRBJ2-5, with unresolved D. Trimming removed 0 bases at V and 11 bases at J, with 19 bases between. Germline V gene lookup returns CDR1 MGHRA and CDR2 YSYEKL. The CDR3 runs 15 residues. The CDR3 nucleotides are TGCGCCAGCAGCCAAGAAGGGAAAGCCCCCAATGAGCAGTACTTC. Its translation is CASSQEGKAPNEQYF.

This chain joins TRBV9 and TRBJ1-1; D uncertain. Between the trimmed V and J ends, which lost 0 bases and 0 bases, there was a span of 9 bases. Germline V gives CDR1 SGDLS, CDR2 YYNGEE. The CDR3 contains 15 residues. CDR3: CASSVAGDMNTEAFF. The CDR3, as DNA: TGTGCCAGCAGCGTAGCTGGGGATATGAACACTGAAGCTTTCTTT. The full variable domain, completed using reference TRBV9 and TRBJ1-1, is DSGVTQTPKHLITATGQRVTLRCSPRSGDLSVYWYQQSLDQGLQFLIQYYNGEERAKGNILERFSAQQFPDLHSELNLSSLELGDSALYFCASSVAGDMNTEAFFGQGTRLTVV.

This clonotype has just a few counts. This chain joins TRBV6-5 and TRBJ2-3; D ambiguous. Germline V gene data show CDR1 as MNHEY and CDR2 as SVGAGI. With 4 bases removed from V and 7 bases from J, the gap between germline ends came to 15 bases. The CDR3 spans 14 residues. CDR3 sequence reads: CASSSAPSINTQYF. CDR3 DNA sequence: TGTGCCAGCAGTTCTGCTCCCTCAATCAATACGCAGTATTTT.

This clonotype appeared a single time. An end of the junction differs from the germline gene, which may be a read error. J is TRBJ1-3 and V is TRBV5-1, with 7 positions matching TRBD1. The CDR3 sequence is 16 residues long. CDR1 and CDR2 (germline): SGHRS, YFSETQ. The CDR3 loop is CASSRTGQISGNTIYF. The CDR3 DNA sequence: TGCGCCAGCAGCCGAACGGGACAGATCTCTGGAAATACCATATATTTT.

This clonotype appeared a single time. V gene TRBV10-2 combines with J gene TRBJ2-1; D may match TRBD1 or TRBD2 (5 bases each). Trimming pared 3 bases from V and 9 bases from J, leaving 6 bases between. The CDR3 is 11 residues long. The germline V gene encodes CDR1 WSHSY and CDR2 SAAADI. In DNA, the CDR3 is TGCGCCAGCAGTGACGGGACTGAGCAGTTCTTC. Amino acid sequence: CASSDGTEQFF.

The chain couples TRBV2 to TRBJ1-2, with D tentatively TRBD1 (5 bases). The CDR3 contains 15 residues. Germline CDR1 is SNHLY and CDR2 is FYNNEI. The V gene lost 6 bases and the J gene lost 4 bases, with 18 bases spanning the gap. The CDR3 DNA is TGTGCCAGCAGCGACCGGGCTCAAAGGGGCTATGGCTACACCTTC. Its translation: CASSDRAQRGYGYTF.

This clonotype has just a few counts. The V and J genes are TRBV20-1 and TRBJ2-1; possibly TRBD1 for D (6 bases). V dropped 5 bases and J dropped 1 base, with 18 bases sitting between them. This CDR3 comprises 16 residues. Germline V gene lookup returns CDR1 DFQATT and CDR2 SNEGSKA (reference sequence). This CDR3 is CSAPQGSVESYNEQFF. CDR3 coding DNA: TGCAGTGCTCCCCAGGGGAGCGTGGAATCCTACAATGAGCAGTTCTTC.

Only a few counts were recorded for this clonotype. The DNA for the CDR3 is TGTGCCATCACCCAAACTGGACAGGGGGCGAATGAGCAGTTCTTC. Translated: CAITQTGQGANEQFF. The genes are TRBV10-3 and TRBJ2-1, with 11 bases that match TRBD1. V lost 7 bases, J lost 7 bases, and 9 bases stayed unmatched. The germline CDR1 and CDR2 sequences are ENHRY and SYGVKD. This CDR3 has 15 residues.

This clonotype occurred many times. The rearrangement uses TRBV29-1 and TRBJ2-5, with 7 positions matching TRBD2. V lost 5 bases and J lost 5; bases outside the gene matches: 8. This CDR3 spans 13 amino acids. Germline assignment: CDR1 SQVTM and CDR2 ANQGSEA. CDR3 sequence reads: CSVFLSGTETQYF. In nucleotides, the CDR3 is TGCAGCGTTTTTCTAAGCGGGACGGAGACCCAGTACTTC. The whole variable domain, remainder taken from reference TRBV29-1 and TRBJ2-5, is SAVISQKPSRDICQRGTSLTIQCQVDSQVTMMFWYRQQPGQSLTLIATANQGSEATYESGFVIDKFPISRPNLTFSTLTVSNMSPEDSSIYLCSVFLSGTETQYFGPGTRLLVL.

This chain joins TRBV28 and TRBJ1-3, with D possibly TRBD1 on 5 matching bases. CDR1 is MDHEN, CDR2 SYDVKM, per germline. The V and J ends lost 8 bases and 0 bases respectively, with 14 bases between them. CDR3 length: 15 amino acids. CDR3 nucleotides: TGTGCCAGCCGCCAAACGGGGCGCTCTGGAAACACCATATATTTT. Translation: CASRQTGRSGNTIYF.